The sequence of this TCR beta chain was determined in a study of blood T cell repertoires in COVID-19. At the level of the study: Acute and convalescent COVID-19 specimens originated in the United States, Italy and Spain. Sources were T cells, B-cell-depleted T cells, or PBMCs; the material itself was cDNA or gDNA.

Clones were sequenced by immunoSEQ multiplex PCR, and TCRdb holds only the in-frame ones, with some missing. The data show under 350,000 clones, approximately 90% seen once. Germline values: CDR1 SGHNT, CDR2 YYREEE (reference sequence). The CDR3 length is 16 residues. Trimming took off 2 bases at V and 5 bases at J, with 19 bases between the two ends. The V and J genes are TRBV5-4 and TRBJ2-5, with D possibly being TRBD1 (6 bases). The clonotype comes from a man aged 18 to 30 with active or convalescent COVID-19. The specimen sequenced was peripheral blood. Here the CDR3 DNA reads TGTGCCAGCAGCTTTTATCAAGACGGACAGTCGGAGACCCAGTACTTC. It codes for CASSFYQDGQSETQYF.